Listed here are 14 T cell receptor beta chains from one sample, sequenced in a study of control samples from healthy donors and cancer patients. Some clones are missing from TCRdb's copy, which holds only in-frame ones; the method was immunoSEQ multiplex PCR. The table lists under 150,000 clones, over 75% of them singletons. Specimen: blood. Every receptor here comes from a man between 60 and 75 years old in good health.

The chain is built from TRBV5-1 and TRBJ2-5; D is possibly TRBD1 (7 bases). Germline V lookup: CDR1 SGHRS, CDR2 YFSETQ. There are 14 residues in the CDR3. The V end was cut by 2 bases, the J end by 5 bases, with 13 bases between. In nucleotides, the CDR3 is TGCGCCAGCAGCTTAGGAGGGGGCGGTGAGACCCAGTACTTC. Its translation is CASSLGGGGETQYF.

Concerning this clone itself: This same CDR3 is encoded by further DNA sequences in the sample. The DNA for the CDR3 is TGCGCCAGCAGCTTGGGAGGGACAGATAGGAACTATGGCTACACCTTC. Residues: CASSLGGTDRNYGYTF. This chain joins TRBV5-1 and TRBJ1-2; 7 bases are a match to TRBD1. Trimming removed 0 bases from V and 2 bases from J; junction bases left unmatched: 7. The germline V gene has CDR1 SGHRS and CDR2 YFSETQ. The length of the CDR3 is 16 residues.

The chain uses TRBV11-3 and TRBJ1-5; D is undetermined. The CDR3 totals 12 residues. The V gene's germline CDR1 is SGHNT and CDR2 YENEEA. Trimming took 6 bases from V and 7 from J, leaving 10 bases between them. The CDR3, as DNA: TGTGCCAGCAGTTCGGGGAACCAGCCCCAGCATTTT. As protein: CASSSGNQPQHF.

V gene TRBV5-1 combines with J gene TRBJ1-3; no definite D call. The CDR3 covers 17 residues. Trimming removed 1 base at V and 4 bases at J, with 18 bases between. In germline, CDR1 is SGHRS, CDR2 YFSETQ. CDR3 bases: TGCGCCAGCAGCTTGAATGAAAAAAAGGCTTCAGGAAACACCATATATTTT. It codes for CASSLNEKKASGNTIYF.

This CDR3 reads CASSPPPGGNNQPQHF. The CDR3 DNA reads TGTGCCAGCAGCCCGCCCCCTGGGGGCAACAATCAGCCCCAGCATTTT. The chain combines TRBV7-7 with TRBJ1-5; D possibly corresponds to TRBD1 (6 bases). Trimming took 5 bases from V and 3 from J, leaving 17 bases between them. The CDR3 runs 16 residues. CDR1 is SSHAT and CDR2 is FNYEAQ in the germline V gene (reference sequence).

The chain links TRBV5-6 to TRBJ2-7; weak D call: TRBD1 (5 bases). Trimming stripped 5 bases from V and 4 bases from J, with 16 bases between. CDR3 length: 14 amino acids. Per the germline V gene, CDR1 is SGHDT and CDR2 is YYEEEE. Here the CDR3 DNA reads TGTGCCAGCAGTTACACAGGAATTTCTTACGAGCAGTACTTC. Encoded protein: CASSYTGISYEQYF.

This chain connects TRBV6-1 to TRBJ1-1; D is ambiguous. V was pared by 2 bases and J by 2 bases, with 6 bases between. Germline assignment: CDR1 MNHNS and CDR2 SASEGT. CDR3 size: 13 residues. The CDR3 region is CASSELRNTEAFF. CDR3 sequence (DNA): TGTGCCAGCAGTGAATTGCGAAACACTGAAGCTTTCTTT.

The chain is built from TRBV21-1 and TRBJ1-5; the table assigns TRBD1, which was not confirmed against the DNA. TRBV21-1 is a recognized pseudogene. CDR3 length equals 14 residues. In nucleotides, the CDR3 is TGTGCCAGTATCCGGGACAGGGGCGGTCAGCCCCAGCATTTT. Amino acids: CASIRDRGGQPQHF.

The chain uses TRBV24-1 and TRBJ2-7; 11 bases fit TRBD1. Trimming removed 8 bases from V and 6 bases from J; junction bases left unmatched: 8. Germline V gene lookup returns CDR1 KGHDR and CDR2 SFDVKD. The CDR3 has 14 amino acids. CDR3 sequence: CATKPRDRGAEQYF. CDR3 bases: TGTGCCACCAAACCCCGGGACAGGGGGGCCGAGCAGTACTTC.

A few counts support this clone. This sequence joins TRBV28 and TRBJ1-1; D remains ambiguous. The CDR3 totals 11 residues. CDR1 and CDR2 (germline): MDHEN, SYDVKM. V was trimmed by 5 bases and J by 8 bases, leaving 9 bases between them. Here the CDR3 reads CASSIQLEAFF. The DNA of the CDR3 is TGTGCCAGCAGTATACAACTGGAAGCTTTCTTT.

This clone was found a few times. The rearrangement uses TRBV27 and TRBJ1-2; D possibly corresponds to TRBD1 (5 bases). The CDR3 has 13 amino acids. Per germline, CDR1 MNHEY and CDR2 SMNVEV (reference sequence). The ends were cut back, 2 bases at V and 6 bases at J, with 10 bases in the middle. The CDR3 region is CASSLGGVDGYTF. Written as DNA, the CDR3 is TGTGCCAGCAGTTTAGGGGGGGTTGATGGCTACACCTTC.

The gene calls are TRBV7-9 and TRBJ1-1; D might be TRBD1 (5 bases). Trimming removed 4 bases at V and 8 bases at J, with 20 bases between. CDR1 and CDR2 (germline): SEHNR, FQNEAQ (reference sequence). The CDR3 runs 15 residues. CDR3 sequence: CASSSFRGRTGEAFF. The CDR3 DNA follows: TGTGCCAGCAGCTCGTTTAGGGGTAGGACGGGGGAAGCTTTCTTT.

The chain links TRBV5-1 to TRBJ1-1; tentative D call: TRBD1 (5 bases). Trimming removed 1 base from V and 4 bases from J, with 11 bases in between. This CDR3 comprises 14 residues. Looked up from germline, CDR1 is SGHRS and CDR2 is YFSETQ. The CDR3 region is CASSLSGGLTEAFF. In nucleotides, the CDR3 is TGCGCCAGCAGCTTGTCGGGGGGACTCACTGAAGCTTTCTTT.

The chain uses TRBV25-1 and TRBJ1-3; no definite D call. This CDR3 region has 13 residues. Per germline, CDR1 MGHDK and CDR2 SYGVNS. The V end was cut by 7 bases, the J end by 0 bases, with 7 bases between. The CDR3: CASTPNSGNTIYF. The CDR3 DNA reads TGTGCCAGCACACCTAACTCTGGAAACACCATATATTTT. Looking up the rest from reference TRBV25-1 and TRBJ1-3 gives the full variable domain: EADIYQTPRYLVIGTGKKITLECSQTMGHDKMYWYQQDPGMELHLIHYSYGVNSTEKGDLSSESTVSRIRTEHFPLTLESARPSHTSQYLCASTPNSGNTIYFGEGSWLTVV.